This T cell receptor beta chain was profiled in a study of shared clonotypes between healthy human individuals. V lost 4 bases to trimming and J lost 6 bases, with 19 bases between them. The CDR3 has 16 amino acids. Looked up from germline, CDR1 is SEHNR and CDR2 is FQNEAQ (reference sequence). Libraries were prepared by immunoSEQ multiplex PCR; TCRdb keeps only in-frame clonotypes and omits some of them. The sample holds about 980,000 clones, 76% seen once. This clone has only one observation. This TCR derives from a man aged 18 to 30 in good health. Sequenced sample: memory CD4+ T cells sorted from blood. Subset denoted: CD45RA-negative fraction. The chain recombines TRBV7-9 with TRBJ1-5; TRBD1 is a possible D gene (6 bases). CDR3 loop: CASSSGAGALSQPQHF. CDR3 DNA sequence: TGTGCCAGCAGCTCGGGGGCAGGGGCGCTTTCTCAGCCCCAGCATTTT.